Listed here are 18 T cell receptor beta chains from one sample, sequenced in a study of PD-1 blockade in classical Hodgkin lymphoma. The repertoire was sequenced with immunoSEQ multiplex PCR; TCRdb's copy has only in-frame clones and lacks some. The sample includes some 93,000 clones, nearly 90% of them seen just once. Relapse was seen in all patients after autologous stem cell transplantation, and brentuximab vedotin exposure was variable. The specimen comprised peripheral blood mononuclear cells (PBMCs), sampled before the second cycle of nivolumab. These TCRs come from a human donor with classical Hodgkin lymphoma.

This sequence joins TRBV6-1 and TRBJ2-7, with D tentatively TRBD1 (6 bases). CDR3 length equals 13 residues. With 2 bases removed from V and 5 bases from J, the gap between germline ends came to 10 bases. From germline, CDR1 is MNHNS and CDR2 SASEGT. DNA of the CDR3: TGTGCCAGCAGTGAAATTACAGGGAACGAGCAGTACTTC. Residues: CASSEITGNEQYF.

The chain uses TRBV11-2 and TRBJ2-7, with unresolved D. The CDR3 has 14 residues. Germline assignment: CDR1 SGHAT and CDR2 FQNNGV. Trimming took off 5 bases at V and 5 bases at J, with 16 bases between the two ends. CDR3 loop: CASSATSGFHEQYF. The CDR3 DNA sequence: TGTGCCAGCAGCGCAACGTCAGGCTTCCACGAGCAGTACTTC. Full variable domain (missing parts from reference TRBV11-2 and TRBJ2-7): EAGVAQSPRYKIIEKRQSVAFWCNPISGHATLYWYQQILGQGPKLLIQFQNNGVVDDSQLPKDRFSAERLKGVDSTLKIQPAKLEDSAVYLCASSATSGFHEQYFGPGTRLTVT.

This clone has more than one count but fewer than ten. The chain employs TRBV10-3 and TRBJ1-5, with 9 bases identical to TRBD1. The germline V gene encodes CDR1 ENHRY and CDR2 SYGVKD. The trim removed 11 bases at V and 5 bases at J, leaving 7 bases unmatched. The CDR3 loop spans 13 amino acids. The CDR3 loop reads CAVPYRGHQPQHF. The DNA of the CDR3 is TGTGCCGTCCCTTACAGGGGGCATCAGCCCCAGCATTTT.

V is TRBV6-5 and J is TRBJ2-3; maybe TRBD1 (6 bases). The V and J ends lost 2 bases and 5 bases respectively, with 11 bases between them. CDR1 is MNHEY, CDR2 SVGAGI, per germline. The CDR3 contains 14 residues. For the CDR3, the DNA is TGTGCCAGCAGTTACGTAGGACAGTTAGATACGCAGTATTTT. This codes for CASSYVGQLDTQYF.

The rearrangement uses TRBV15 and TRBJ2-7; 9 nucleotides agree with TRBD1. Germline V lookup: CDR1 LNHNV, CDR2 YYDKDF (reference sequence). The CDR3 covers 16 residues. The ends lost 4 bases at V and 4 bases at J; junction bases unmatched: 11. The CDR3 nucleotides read TGTGCCACCAGCAAAGAGTACGGGACAGGGCGGTACGAGCAGTACTTC. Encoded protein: CATSKEYGTGRYEQYF. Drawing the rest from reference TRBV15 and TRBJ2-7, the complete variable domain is DAMVIQNPRYQVTQFGKPVTLSCSQTLNHNVMYWYQQKSSQAPKLLFHYYDKDFNNEADTPDNFQSRRPNTSFCFLDIRSPGLGDTAMYLCATSKEYGTGRYEQYFGPGTRLTVT.

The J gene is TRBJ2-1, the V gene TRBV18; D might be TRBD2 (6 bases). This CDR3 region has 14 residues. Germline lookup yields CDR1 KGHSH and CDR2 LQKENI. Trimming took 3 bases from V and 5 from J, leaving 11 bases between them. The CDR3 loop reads CASSPPTGDNEQFF. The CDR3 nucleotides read TGTGCCAGCTCACCCCCTACGGGAGACAATGAGCAGTTCTTC.

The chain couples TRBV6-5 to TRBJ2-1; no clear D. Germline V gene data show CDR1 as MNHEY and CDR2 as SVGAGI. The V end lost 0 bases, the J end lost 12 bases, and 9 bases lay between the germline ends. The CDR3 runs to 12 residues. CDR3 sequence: CASSYSEGVQFF. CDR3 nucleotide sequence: TGTGCCAGCAGTTACTCGGAAGGTGTGCAGTTCTTC.

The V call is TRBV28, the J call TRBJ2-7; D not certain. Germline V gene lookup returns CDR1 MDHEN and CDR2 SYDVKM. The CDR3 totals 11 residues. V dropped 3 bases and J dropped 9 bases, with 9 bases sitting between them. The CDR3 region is CASSLGLGQYF. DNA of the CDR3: TGTGCCAGCAGTTTGGGTCTCGGGCAGTACTTC.

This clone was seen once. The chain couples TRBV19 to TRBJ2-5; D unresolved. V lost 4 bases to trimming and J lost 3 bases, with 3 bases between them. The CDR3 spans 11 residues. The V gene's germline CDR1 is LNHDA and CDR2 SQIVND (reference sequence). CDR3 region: CASSRKETQYF. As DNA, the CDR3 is TGTGCCAGTAGTAGGAAAGAGACCCAGTACTTC.

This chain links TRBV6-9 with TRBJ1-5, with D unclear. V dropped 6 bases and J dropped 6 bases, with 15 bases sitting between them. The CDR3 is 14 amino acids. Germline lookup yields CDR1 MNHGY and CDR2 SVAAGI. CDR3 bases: TGTGCCAGCAGCGCTAACAAGGCGGGTCAGCCCCAGCATTTT. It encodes CASSANKAGQPQHF.

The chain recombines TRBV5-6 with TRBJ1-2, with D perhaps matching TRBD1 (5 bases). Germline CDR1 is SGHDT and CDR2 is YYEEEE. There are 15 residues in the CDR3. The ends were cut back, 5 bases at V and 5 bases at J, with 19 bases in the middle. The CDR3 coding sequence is TGTGCCAGCAGTTCATTCCGGGACGGACTTTATGGCTACACCTTC. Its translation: CASSSFRDGLYGYTF.

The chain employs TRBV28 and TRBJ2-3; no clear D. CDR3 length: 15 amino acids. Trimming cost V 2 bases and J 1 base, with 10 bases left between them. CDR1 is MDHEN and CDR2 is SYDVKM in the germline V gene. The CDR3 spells CASSLAALGTDTQYF. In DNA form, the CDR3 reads TGTGCCAGCAGTTTAGCAGCATTGGGCACAGATACGCAGTATTTT.

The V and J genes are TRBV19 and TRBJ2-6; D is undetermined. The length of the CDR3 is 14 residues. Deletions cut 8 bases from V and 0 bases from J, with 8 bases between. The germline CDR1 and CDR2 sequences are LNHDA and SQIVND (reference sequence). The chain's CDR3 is CASAPFSGANVLTF. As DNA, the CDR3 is TGTGCCAGTGCTCCCTTCTCTGGGGCCAACGTCCTGACTTTC.

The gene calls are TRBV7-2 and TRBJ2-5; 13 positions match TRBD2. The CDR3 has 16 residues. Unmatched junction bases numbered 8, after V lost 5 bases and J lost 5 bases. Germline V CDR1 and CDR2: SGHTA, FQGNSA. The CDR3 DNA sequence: TGTGCCAGCAGCCTCAGGACTAGCGGGGGCCGGGAGACCCAGTACTTC. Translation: CASSLRTSGGRETQYF.

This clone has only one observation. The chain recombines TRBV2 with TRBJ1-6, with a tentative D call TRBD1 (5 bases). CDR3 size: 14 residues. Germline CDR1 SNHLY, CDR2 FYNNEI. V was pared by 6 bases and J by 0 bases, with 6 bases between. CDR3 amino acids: CASRQDSYNSPLHF. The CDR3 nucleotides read TGTGCCAGCAGACAGGACTCCTATAATTCACCCCTCCACTTT.

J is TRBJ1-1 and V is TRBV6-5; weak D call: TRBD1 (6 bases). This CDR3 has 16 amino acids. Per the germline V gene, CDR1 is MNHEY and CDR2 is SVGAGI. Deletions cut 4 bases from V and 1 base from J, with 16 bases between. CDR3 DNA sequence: TGTGCCAGCAGTTCCCCCAGGGGCGCGGGGAACACTGAAGCTTTCTTT. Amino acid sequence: CASSSPRGAGNTEAFF.

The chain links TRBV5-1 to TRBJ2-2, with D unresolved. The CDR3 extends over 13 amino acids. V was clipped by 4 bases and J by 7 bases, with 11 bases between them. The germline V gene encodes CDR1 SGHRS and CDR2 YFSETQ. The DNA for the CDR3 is TGCGCCAGCAGCCGGCCCCCCGACGGGGAGCTGTTTTTT. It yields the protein CASSRPPDGELFF. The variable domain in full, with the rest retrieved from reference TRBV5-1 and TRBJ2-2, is KAGVTQTPRYLIKTRGQQVTLSCSPISGHRSVSWYQQTPGQGLQFLFEYFSETQRNKGNFPGRFSGRQFSNSRSEMNVSTLELGDSALYLCASSRPPDGELFFGEGSRLTVL.

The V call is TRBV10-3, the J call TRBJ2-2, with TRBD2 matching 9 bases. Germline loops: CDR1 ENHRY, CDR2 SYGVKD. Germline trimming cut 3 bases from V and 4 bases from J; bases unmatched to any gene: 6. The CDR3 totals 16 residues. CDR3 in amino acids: CAISDHGLAPTGELFF. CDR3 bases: TGTGCCATCAGTGACCATGGACTAGCGCCCACCGGGGAGCTGTTTTTT.